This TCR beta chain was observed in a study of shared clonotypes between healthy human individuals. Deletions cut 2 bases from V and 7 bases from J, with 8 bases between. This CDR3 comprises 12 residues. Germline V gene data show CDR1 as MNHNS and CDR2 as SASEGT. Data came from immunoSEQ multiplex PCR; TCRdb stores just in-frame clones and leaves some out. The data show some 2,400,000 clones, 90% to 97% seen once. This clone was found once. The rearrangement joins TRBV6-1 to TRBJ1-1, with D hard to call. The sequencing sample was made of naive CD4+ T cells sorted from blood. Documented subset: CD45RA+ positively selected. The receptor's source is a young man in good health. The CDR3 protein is CASSESSLEAFF. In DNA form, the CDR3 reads TGTGCCAGCAGTGAATCGTCTCTTGAAGCTTTCTTT.